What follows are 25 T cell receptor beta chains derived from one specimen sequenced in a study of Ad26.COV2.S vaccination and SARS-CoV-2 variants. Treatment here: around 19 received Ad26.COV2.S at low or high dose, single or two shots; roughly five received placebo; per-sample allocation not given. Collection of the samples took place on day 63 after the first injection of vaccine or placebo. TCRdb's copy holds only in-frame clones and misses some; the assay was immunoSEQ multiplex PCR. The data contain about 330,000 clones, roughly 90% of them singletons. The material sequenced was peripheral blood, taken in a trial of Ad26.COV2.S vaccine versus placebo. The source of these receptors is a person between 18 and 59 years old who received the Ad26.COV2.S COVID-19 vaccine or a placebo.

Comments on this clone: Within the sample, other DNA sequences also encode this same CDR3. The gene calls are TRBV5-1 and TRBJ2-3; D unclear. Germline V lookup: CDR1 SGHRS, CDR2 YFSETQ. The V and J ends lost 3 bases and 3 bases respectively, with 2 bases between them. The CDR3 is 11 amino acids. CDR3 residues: CASSSTDTQYF. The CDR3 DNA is TGCGCCAGCAGCTCGACAGATACGCAGTATTTT.

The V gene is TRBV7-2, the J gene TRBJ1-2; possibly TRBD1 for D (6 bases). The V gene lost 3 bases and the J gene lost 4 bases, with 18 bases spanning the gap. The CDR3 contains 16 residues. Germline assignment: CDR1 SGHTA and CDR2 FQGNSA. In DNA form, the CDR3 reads TGTGCCAGCAGCTTGCAGGGGACGGAGCGCGCCTATGGCTACACCTTC. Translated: CASSLQGTERAYGYTF.

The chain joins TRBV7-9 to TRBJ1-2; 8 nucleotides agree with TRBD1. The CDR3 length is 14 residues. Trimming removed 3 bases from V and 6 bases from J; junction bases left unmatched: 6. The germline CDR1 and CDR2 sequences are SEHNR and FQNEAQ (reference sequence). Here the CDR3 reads CASSLDRDFDGYTF. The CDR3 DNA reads TGTGCCAGCAGCTTGGACAGGGATTTCGATGGCTACACCTTC.

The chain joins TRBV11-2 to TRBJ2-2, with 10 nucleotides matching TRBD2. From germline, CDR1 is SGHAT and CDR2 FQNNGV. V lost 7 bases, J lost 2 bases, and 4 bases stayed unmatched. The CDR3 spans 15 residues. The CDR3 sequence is CASTWTSGNTGELFF. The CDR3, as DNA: TGTGCCAGCACCTGGACTAGCGGAAACACCGGGGAGCTGTTTTTT.

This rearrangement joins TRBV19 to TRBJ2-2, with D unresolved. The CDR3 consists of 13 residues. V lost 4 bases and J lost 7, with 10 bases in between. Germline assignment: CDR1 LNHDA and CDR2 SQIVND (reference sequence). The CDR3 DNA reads TGTGCCAGTAGTAGGGGTTTTTACGGGGAGCTGTTTTTT. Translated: CASSRGFYGELFF.

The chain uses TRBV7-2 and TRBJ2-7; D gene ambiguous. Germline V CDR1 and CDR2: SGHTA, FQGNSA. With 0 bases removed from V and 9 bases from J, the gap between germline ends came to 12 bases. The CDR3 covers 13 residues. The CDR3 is CASSLAPSSGQYF. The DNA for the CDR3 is TGTGCCAGCAGCTTAGCGCCATCAAGTGGGCAGTACTTC. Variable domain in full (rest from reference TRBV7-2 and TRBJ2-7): GAGVSQSPSNKVTEKGKDVELRCDPISGHTALYWYRQSLGQGLEFLIYFQGNSAPDKSGLPSDRFSAERTGGSVSTLTIQRTQQEDSAVYLCASSLAPSSGQYFGPGTRLTVT.

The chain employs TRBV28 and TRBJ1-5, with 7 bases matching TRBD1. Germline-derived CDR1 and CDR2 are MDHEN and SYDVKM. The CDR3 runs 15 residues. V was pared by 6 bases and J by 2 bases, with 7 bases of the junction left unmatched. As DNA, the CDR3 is TGTGCCAGCAGCTCCCGACAGGGTCGCAATCAGCCCCAGCATTTT. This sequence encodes CASSSRQGRNQPQHF.

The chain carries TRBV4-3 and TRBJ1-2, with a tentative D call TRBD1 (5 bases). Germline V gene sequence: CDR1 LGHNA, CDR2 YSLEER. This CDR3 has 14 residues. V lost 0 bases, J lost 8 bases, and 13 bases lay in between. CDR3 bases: TGCGCCAGCAGCCAAGACAGCGGGGCAGTCGGCTACACCTTC. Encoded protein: CASSQDSGAVGYTF.

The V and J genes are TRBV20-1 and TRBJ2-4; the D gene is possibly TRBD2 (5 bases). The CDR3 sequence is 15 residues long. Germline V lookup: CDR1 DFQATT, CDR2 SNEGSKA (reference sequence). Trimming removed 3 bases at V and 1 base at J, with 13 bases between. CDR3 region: CSASPWERAKNIQYF. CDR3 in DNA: TGCAGTGCTAGTCCGTGGGAGCGGGCCAAAAACATTCAGTACTTC.

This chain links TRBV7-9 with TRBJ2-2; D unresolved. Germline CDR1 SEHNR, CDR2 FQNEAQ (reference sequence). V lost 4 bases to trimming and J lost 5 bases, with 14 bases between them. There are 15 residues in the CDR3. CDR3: CASSYQANRTGELFF. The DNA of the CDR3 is TGTGCCAGCAGCTATCAAGCAAATAGAACCGGGGAGCTGTTTTTT.

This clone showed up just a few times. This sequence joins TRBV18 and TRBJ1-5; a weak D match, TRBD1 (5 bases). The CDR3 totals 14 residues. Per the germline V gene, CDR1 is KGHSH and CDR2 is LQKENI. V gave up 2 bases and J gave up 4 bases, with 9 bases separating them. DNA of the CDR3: TGTGCCAGCTCACCAGGGGGAGGAAATCAGCCCCAGCATTTT. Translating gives CASSPGGGNQPQHF.

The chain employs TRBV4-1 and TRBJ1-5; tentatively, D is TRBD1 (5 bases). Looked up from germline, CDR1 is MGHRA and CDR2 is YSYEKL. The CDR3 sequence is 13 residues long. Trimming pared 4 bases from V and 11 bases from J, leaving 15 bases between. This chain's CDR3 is CASSRAGGDAQHF. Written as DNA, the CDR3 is TGCGCCAGCAGCCGGGCAGGAGGGGATGCCCAGCATTTT.

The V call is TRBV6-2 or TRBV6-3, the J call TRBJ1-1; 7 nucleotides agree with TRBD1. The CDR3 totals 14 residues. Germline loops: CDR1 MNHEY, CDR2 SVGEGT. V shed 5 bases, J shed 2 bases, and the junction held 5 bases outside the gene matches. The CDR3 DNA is TGTGCCAGCAGTCGAGACAGGGTTAACACTGAAGCTTTCTTT. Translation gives CASSRDRVNTEAFF.

In nucleotides, the CDR3 is TGTGCCAGCAGTTTATTGATCAAGGCCGGGGAGCTGTTTTTT. It encodes CASSLLIKAGELFF. The chain couples TRBV27 to TRBJ2-2, with no clear D. The CDR3 consists of 14 residues. Germline V gene data show CDR1 as MNHEY and CDR2 as SMNVEV (reference sequence). Between the trimmed V and J ends, which lost 1 base and 6 bases, there was a span of 9 bases.

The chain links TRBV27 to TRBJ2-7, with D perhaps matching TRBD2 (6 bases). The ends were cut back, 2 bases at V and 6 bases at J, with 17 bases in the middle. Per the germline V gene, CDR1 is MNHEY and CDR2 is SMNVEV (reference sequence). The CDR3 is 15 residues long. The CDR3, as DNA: TGTGCCAGCAGTTTAAATGGCCTAGCGCTAAGCGAGCAGTACTTC. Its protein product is CASSLNGLALSEQYF.

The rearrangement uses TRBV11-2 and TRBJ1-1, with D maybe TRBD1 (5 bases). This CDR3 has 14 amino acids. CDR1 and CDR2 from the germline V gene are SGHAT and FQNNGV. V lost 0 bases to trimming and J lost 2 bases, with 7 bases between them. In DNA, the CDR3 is TGTGCCAGCAGCTTAGACAGGGTTAACACTGAAGCTTTCTTT. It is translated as CASSLDRVNTEAFF.

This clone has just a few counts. This chain's CDR3 is CSVVGALYNEQFF. The CDR3 DNA follows: TGCAGCGTTGTAGGGGCACTATACAATGAGCAGTTCTTC. The chain joins TRBV29-1 to TRBJ2-1, with a possible D match to TRBD1 (5 bases). The CDR3 spans 13 residues. V was cut by 4 bases and J by 4 bases, with 11 bases left in between. The V gene's germline CDR1 is SQVTM and CDR2 ANQGSEA.

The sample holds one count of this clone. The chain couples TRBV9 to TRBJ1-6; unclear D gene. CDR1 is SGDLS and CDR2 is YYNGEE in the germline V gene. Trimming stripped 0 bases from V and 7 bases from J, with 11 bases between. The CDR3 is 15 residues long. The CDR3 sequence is CASSVVGGPNSPLHF. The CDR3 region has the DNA TGTGCCAGCAGCGTAGTAGGTGGGCCCAATTCACCCCTCCACTTT.

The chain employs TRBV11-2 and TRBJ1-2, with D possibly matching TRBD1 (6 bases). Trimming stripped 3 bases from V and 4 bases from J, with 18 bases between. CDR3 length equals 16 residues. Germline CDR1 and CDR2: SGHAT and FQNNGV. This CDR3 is CASSFFEGVGVYGYTF. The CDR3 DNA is TGTGCCAGCAGCTTCTTCGAGGGGGTGGGAGTCTATGGCTACACCTTC.

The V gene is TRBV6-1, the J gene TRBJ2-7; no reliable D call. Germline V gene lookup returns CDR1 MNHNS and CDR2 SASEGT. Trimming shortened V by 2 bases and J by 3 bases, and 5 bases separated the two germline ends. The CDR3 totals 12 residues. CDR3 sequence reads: CASSEWGYEQYV. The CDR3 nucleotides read TGTGCCAGCAGTGAATGGGGCTACGAGCAGTACGTC.

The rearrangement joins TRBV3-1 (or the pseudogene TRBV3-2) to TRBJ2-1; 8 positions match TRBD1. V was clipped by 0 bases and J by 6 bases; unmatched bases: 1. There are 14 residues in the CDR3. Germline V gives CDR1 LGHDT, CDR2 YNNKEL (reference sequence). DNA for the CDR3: TGTGCCAGCAGCCAAGATACAGGGGGCAATGAGCAGTTCTTC. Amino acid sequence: CASSQDTGGNEQFF.

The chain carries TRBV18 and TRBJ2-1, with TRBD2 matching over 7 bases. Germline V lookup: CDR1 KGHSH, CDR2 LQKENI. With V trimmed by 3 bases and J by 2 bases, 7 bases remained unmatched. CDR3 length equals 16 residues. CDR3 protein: CASSPPSGRTYNEQFF. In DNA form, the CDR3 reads TGTGCCAGCTCACCCCCTAGCGGTAGGACCTACAATGAGCAGTTCTTC.

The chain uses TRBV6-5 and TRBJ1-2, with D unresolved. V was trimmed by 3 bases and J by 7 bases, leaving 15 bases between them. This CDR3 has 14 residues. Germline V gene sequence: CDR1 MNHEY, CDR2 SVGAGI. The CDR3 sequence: CASSYSDAHSGYTF. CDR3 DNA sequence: TGTGCCAGCAGTTATTCGGACGCGCATAGTGGCTACACCTTC.

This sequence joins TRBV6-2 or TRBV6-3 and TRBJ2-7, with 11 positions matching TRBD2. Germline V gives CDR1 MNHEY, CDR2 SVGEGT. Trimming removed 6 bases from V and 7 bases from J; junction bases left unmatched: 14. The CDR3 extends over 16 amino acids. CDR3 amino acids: CASSPSASGRMWEQYV. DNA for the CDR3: TGTGCCAGCAGCCCGTCGGCTAGCGGGAGGATGTGGGAGCAGTACGTC.

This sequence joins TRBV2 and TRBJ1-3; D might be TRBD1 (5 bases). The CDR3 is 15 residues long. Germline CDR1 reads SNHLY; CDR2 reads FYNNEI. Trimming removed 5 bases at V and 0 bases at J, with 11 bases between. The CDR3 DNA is TGTGCCAGCAGTCCCCAGGGCCCCTCTGGAAACACCATATATTTT. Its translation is CASSPQGPSGNTIYF.